Only a few counts were recorded for the clone carrying this TCR beta chain. This sample was included in a study of T cells after yellow fever vaccination. About the study: SMART-Seq v4 Ultra Low Input handled preparation of low-cell-number fractions.

By 5'RACE template switching, TCR cDNA was produced, with a universal primer site and UMIs added in the process. TCRdb analysed the 5' RACE reads with MiXCR anew, one entry per CDR3 protein. This sample has under 300,000 distinct CDR3 sequences, with approximately 6.7% found just once. V was clipped by 5 bases and J by 4 bases; unmatched bases: 5. Germline V gene sequence: CDR1 LNHNV, CDR2 YYDKDF (reference sequence). There are 14 residues in the CDR3. The clonotype was recovered from a man aged 25-45 years who received the YFV17D yellow fever vaccine. Material: CD4+ T cells sorted from PBMCs, obtained on the day of the yellow fever booster vaccination. This chain connects TRBV15 to TRBJ2-7; 10 bases are shared with TRBD1. The CDR3 is CATSPRTGGYEQYF. CDR3 nucleotides: TGTGCCACCAGCCCTCGGACAGGGGGATACGAGCAGTACTTC.